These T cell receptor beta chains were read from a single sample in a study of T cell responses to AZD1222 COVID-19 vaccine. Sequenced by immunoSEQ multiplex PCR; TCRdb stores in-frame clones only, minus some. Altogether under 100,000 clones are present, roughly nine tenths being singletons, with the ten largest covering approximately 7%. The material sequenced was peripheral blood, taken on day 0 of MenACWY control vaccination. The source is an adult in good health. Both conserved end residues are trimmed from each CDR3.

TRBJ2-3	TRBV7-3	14	ASSLNPGWGTDTQY
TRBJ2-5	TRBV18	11	ASSPTGGETQY
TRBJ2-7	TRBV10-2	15	ASSDLLTSGPSYEQY
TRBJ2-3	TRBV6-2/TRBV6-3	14	ASRPQVLTRTDTQY
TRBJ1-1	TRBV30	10	AWESQAAEAF
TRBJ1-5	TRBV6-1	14	ASSEGSILPNQPQH
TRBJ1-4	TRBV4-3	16	ASSQAYWTSTTNEKLF
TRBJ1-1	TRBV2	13	ASREGWGLNTEAF
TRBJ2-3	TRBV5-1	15	ASSTGQRPLTTDTQY
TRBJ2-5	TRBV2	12	ASQNLAGEETQY
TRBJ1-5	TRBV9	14	ASSPQDTRGNQPQH
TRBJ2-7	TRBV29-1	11	SVVRLAGGEQY
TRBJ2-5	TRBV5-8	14	ASSFPGSPWQETQY
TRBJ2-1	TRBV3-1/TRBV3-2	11	ASSQRTQGEQF
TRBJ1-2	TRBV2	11	ASKIGGDYGYT
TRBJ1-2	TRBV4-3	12	ASSQAEGVYGYT
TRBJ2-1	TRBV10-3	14	AISDERGGLYNEQF
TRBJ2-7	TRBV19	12	ASQEGGQTYEQY
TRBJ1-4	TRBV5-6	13	ASSSTTGGNEKLF
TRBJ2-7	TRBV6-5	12	ASSPWTGPYEQY
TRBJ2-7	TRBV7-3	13	ASSPGAGASYEQY
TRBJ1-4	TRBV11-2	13	ASSPQSGTNEKLF
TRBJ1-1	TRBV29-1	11	SVEGREHTEAF
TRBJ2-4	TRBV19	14	ASSRAQLAERNIQY
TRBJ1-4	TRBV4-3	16	ASSRAHGRGTGNEKLF
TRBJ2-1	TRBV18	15	ASSPPLSGSSYNEQF
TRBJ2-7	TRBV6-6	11	ASRTPGTYEQY
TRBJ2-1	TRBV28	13	ASSLGLHTYNEQF
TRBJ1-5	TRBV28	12	ASSGQGVNQPQH